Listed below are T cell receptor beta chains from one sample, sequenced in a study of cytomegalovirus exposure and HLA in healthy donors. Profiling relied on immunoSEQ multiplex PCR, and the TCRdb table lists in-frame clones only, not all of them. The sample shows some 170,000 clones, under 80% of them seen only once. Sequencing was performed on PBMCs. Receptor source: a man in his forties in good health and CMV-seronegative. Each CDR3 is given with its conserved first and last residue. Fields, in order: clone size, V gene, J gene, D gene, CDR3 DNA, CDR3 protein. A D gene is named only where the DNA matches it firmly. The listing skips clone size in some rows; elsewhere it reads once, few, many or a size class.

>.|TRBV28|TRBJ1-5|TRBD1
TGTGCCAGCGGTGTCGGACAGGGCAATCAGCCCCAGCATTTT
CASGVGQGNQPQHF
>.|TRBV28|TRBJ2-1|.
TGTGCCAGCAGTCTCCCCACAGGGAGTGGGTACAATGAGCAGTTCTTC
CASSLPTGSGYNEQFF
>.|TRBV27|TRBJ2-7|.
TGTGCCAGCAGTCCGGGAACTACCGAGCAGTACTTC
CASSPGTTEQYF
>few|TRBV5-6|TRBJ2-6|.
TGTGCCAGCAGCTCACTAGCGACAGGGGCTGGGGCCAACGTCCTGACTTTC
CASSSLATGAGANVLTF
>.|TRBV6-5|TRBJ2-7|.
TGTGCCAGCAGTTACTCGAATCGCCAGGATTCGTACGAGCAGTACTTC
CASSYSNRQDSYEQYF
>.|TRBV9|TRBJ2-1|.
TGTGCCAGCAGCTCTAACCCCCAGGGGGGCTACAATGAGCAGTTCTTC
CASSSNPQGGYNEQFF
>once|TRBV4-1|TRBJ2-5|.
TGCGCCAGCAGCCCCTCCCAGGGGTACCAAGAGACCCAGTACTTC
CASSPSQGYQETQYF
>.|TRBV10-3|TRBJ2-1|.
TGTGCCATCCTCGGTGATAACTCCTACAATGAGCAGTTCTTC
CAILGDNSYNEQFF
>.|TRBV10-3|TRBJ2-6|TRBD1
TGTGCCATCAGCCCCGGGCAGGGGGCGCAGATTGGAGGGGCCAACGTCCTGACTTTC
CAISPGQGAQIGGANVLTF
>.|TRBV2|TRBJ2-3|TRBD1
TGTGCCAGCAGTTCCACAGGGGGCACAGATACGCAGTATTTT
CASSSTGGTDTQYF
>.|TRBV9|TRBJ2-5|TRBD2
TGTGCCAGCAGCGCAGGACGACTAGCGGGAGATGAGACCCAGTACTTC
CASSAGRLAGDETQYF
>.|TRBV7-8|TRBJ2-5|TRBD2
TGTGCCAGCAGCTTATTAACGGGGGGGCGAGAGACCCAGTACTTC
CASSLLTGGRETQYF
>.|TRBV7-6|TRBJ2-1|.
TGTGCCAGCAGCTTATGGCGGCCAGACAATGAGCAGTTCTTC
CASSLWRPDNEQFF
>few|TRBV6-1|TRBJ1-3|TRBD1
TGTGCCAGCAGTGAGGCCGAGGGGGCGGCCGGAAACACCATATATTTT
CASSEAEGAAGNTIYF
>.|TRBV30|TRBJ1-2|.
TGTGCCTGGGGGAGGGTGGGCTATGGCTACACCTTC
CAWGRVGYGYTF
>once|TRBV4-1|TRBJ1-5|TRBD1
TGCGCCAGCAGCCAAGATCGACAGGGGGCTAATCAGCCCCAGCATTTT
CASSQDRQGANQPQHF
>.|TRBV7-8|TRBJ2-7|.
TGTGCCAGCAGCCTTAGTTTGGGGGGCGAGCAGTACTTC
CASSLSLGGEQYF
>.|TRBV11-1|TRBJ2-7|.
TGTGCCAGCAGCATGAAGAGGGGACACGTCTACGAGCAGTACTTC
CASSMKRGHVYEQYF
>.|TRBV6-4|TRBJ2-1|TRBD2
TGTGCCAGCAGTGACTCTAGCGGGGACTACAATGAGCAGTTCTTC
CASSDSSGDYNEQFF
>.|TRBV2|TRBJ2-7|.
TGTGCCAGCAGCCGCACGGACAGTCTATCCTACGAGCAGTACTTC
CASSRTDSLSYEQYF
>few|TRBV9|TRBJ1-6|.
TGTGCCAGCAGCGTATCAGGAGGCCTTTCACCCCTCCACTTT
CASSVSGGLSPLHF
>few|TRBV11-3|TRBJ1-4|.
TGTGCCAGCAGCTTAGAGGGGGCGGAAAAACTGTTTTTT
CASSLEGAEKLFF
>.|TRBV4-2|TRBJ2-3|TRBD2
TGTGCCAGCAGCCAAGAGGGGGCTAGCGGGGGATCAGATACGCAGTATTTT
CASSQEGASGGSDTQYF
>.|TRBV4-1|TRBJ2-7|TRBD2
TGCGCCAGCAGCCAAGATCGGGGGGGCCCCTACGAGCAGTACTTC
CASSQDRGGPYEQYF
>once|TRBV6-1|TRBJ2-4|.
TGTGCCAGCAGTGAACAATTCCCCGGGTCATTGATAGCCAAAAACATTCAGTACTTC
CASSEQFPGSLIAKNIQYF
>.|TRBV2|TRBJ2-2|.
TGTGCCAGCAGCCCCCCGGGGTCCCGGAACACCGGGGAGCTGTTTTTT
CASSPPGSRNTGELFF
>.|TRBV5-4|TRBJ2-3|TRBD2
TGTGCCAGCAGCTTACTAGCGGGGGCCACAGATACGCAGTATTTT
CASSLLAGATDTQYF
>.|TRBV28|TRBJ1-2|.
TGTGCCAGCAGTTTTTCAGGGAAGGGCTATGGCTACACCTTC
CASSFSGKGYGYTF
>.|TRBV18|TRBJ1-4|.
TGTGCCAGCTCACCGGCGGGGACCGAGATTAATGAAAAACTGTTTTTT
CASSPAGTEINEKLFF
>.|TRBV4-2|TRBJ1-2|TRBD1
TGTGCCAGCAGCCCCCGGGAGGGACAGGGGGCTCACTATGGCTACACCTTC
CASSPREGQGAHYGYTF
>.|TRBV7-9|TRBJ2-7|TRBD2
TGTGCCAGCAGCCCGCTACAGAGCGGGGGGGCCTACGAGCAGTACTTC
CASSPLQSGGAYEQYF
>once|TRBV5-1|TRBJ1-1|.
TGCGCCAGCAGCTCCCAACCGATTGACAGCGAAGCTTTCTTT
CASSSQPIDSEAFF
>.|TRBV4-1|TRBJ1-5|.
TGCGCCAGCAGGAACGAGGGAGGTAGCAATCAGCCCCAGCATTTT
CASRNEGGSNQPQHF
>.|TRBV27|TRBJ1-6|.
TGTGCCAGCAGTCTATCGACAGGACCTAATTCACCCCTCCACTTT
CASSLSTGPNSPLHF
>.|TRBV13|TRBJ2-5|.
TGTGCCAGCGGCCGGACAGTCCAAGAGACCCAGTACTTC
CASGRTVQETQYF
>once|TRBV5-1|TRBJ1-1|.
TGCGCCAGCAGCTTCCAGGGGCCGAACACTGAAGCTTTCTTT
CASSFQGPNTEAFF
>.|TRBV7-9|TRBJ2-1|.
TGTGCCAGCTCCCCCAGGTGGGATGAGCAGTTCTTC
CASSPRWDEQFF
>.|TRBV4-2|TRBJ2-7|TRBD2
TGTGCCAGCAGCCGACCAGGACTAGCGGGCAACGAGCAGTACTTC
CASSRPGLAGNEQYF
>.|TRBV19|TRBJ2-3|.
TGTGCCAGTAGTTGGGCAGGGGCTATGGATACGCAGTATTTT
CASSWAGAMDTQYF
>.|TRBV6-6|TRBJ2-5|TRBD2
TGTGCCATCCGGACTAGCGGGACCCAAGAGACCCAGTACTTC
CAIRTSGTQETQYF
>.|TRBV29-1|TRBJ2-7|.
TGCAGCGTAAGAGGAGCTGAGTACGAGCAGTACTTC
CSVRGAEYEQYF
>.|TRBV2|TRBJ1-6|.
TGTGCCAGCACGGTAGATAGTGGTTCACCCCTCCACTTT
CASTVDSGSPLHF
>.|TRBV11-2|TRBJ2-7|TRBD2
TGTGCCAGCAGCTCGCGGGGGACGGCCTACGAGCAGTACTTC
CASSSRGTAYEQYF
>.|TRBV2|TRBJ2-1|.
TGTGCCAGCAGTGACGAACTCTACAATGAGCAGTTCTTC
CASSDELYNEQFF
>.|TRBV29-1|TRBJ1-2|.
TGCAGCGTTGAAGAAGAGGGAGGTGGCTACACCTTC
CSVEEEGGGYTF
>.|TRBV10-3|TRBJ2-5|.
TGTGCCACCGAAGGGACACAAGAGACCCAGTACTTC
CATEGTQETQYF
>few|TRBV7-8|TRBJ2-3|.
TGTGCCAGCAGCCTCGGAAGGGGACTTACAGATACGCAGTATTTT
CASSLGRGLTDTQYF
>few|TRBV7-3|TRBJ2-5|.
TGTGCCAGCAGCCGCGCTCCCCCGGGGGAGACCCAGTACTTC
CASSRAPPGETQYF